There are many counts of the clone carrying this T cell receptor (beta chain). The antigen is unknown. With 0 bases clipped from V and 3 bases from J, the junction kept 7 bases outside the gene matches. The CDR3 has 15 amino acids. The germline CDR1 and CDR2 sequences are GTSNPN and SVGIG (reference sequence). These data are taken from a study of regulatory T cells in long-lasting Graves disease. Study-level results: Under persistent disease, TRBV28, TRBJ1-2 and TRBJ2-5 were used preferentially.

Researchers made TCR beta libraries by using iRepertoire HTBI primers and running Arm-PCR on CDR3 regions. Original methodology: Across all samples, just over 60 TRBV segments and 15 or so TRBJ segments were identified. Via MiXCR, TCRdb re-called the multiplex PCR reads, giving one row per CDR3 protein. Here the V and J calls rest on TCRdb's processing, not on the authors' analysis. The table lists approximately 390,000 distinct CDR3 sequences, around 15% of them singletons. Regarding time point: newly diagnosed GD, antithyroid drugs for less than 3 months. PBMC RNA served as the TCR library source. Another study also made use of these data, one on T cells in Graves' hyperthyroidism and ophthalmopathy. As reported in that work: In validation, the model predicted ophthalmopathy. These predictions came a median approximately 6.5 months before onset.

Sequencing used peripheral blood mononuclear cells (PBMCs), obtained at new diagnosis, from a patient treated with antithyroid drugs. The clonotype originates from a woman younger than 35 with Graves disease. This chain joins TRBV30 and TRBJ1-2, with TRBD1 matching over 7 bases. The CDR3 DNA sequence: TGTGCCTGGAGTGTATCTGGCAGGGGGGACTATGGCTACACCTTC. The encoded protein is CAWSVSGRGDYGYTF.